This entry lists 12 T cell receptor beta chains sequenced from one sample in a study of spatial heterogeneity in lung cancer. TCRdb redid the calling of the 5' RACE reads with MiXCR, one entry per CDR3 protein. Of thousands of distinct CDR3 sequences in the sample, less than 20% were seen once. Documented time point: sample taken at primary tumor resection. Material: normal lung tissue next to the tumor, obtained at surgery. The receptors derive from a male donor with early-stage non-small cell lung cancer.

This clonotype was counted many times. The chain carries TRBV5-5 and TRBJ1-5; tentative D call: TRBD1 (6 bases). Per germline, CDR1 SGHKS and CDR2 YYEKEE (reference sequence). V was trimmed by 2 bases and J by 3 bases, leaving 15 bases between them. The CDR3 totals 16 residues. This CDR3 reads CASSFDSGGINQPQHF. The CDR3 DNA is TGTGCCAGCAGCTTTGATTCGGGGGGCATCAATCAGCCCCAGCATTTT.

In its sample, this clonotype was seen a few times. The rearrangement uses TRBV7-2 and TRBJ1-5, with TRBD1 matching over 12 bases. This CDR3 spans 17 amino acids. CDR1 and CDR2 (germline): SGHTA, FQGNSA. V shed 1 base, J shed 7 bases, and the junction held 8 bases outside the gene matches. Written as DNA, the CDR3 is TGTGCCAGCAGCTTAGGAAGGGGACAGGGGGCTGGACAGCCCCAGCATTTT. Amino acid sequence: CASSLGRGQGAGQPQHF.

There are a few counts of this clonotype. The rearrangement uses TRBV7-6 and TRBJ2-7; TRBD1 matches at 8 bases. V shed 4 bases, J shed 5 bases, and the junction held 10 bases outside the gene matches. CDR1 and CDR2 (germline): SGHVS, FNYEAQ. The CDR3 extends over 15 amino acids. The CDR3 spells CASSSPTGVIHEQYF. In DNA, the CDR3 is TGTGCCAGCAGCTCCCCGACAGGGGTAATCCACGAGCAGTACTTC.

This clonotype was seen a few times. The chain links TRBV28 to TRBJ1-6; D remains unclear. The ends were cut back, 2 bases at V and 8 bases at J, with 4 bases in the middle. Germline CDR1 is MDHEN and CDR2 is SYDVKM. This CDR3 is 12 amino acids long. The CDR3 sequence: CASSLPDSPLHF. In DNA, the CDR3 is TGTGCCAGCAGTTTACCAGATTCACCCCTCCACTTT.

This clonotype was recorded a few times. The rearrangement links TRBV19 to TRBJ2-6, with 7 bases matching TRBD1. CDR1 is LNHDA, CDR2 SQIVND, per germline (reference sequence). V shed 3 bases and J 2 bases; nucleotides not matched to a gene: 4. The CDR3 length is 16 residues. The CDR3 loop reads CASSIRTGTGANVLTF. Here the CDR3 DNA reads TGTGCCAGTAGTATTCGGACAGGAACTGGGGCCAACGTCCTGACTTTC.

The chain is built from TRBV5-1 and TRBJ2-3, with a weak D call TRBD1 (7 bases). Germline V gives CDR1 SGHRS, CDR2 YFSETQ. Trimming pared 7 bases from V and 3 bases from J, leaving 21 bases between. This CDR3 region has 16 residues. The CDR3 DNA follows: TGCGCCAGCTCCCGTGGGGGGACAGTTCTTACAGATACGCAGTATTTT. Its protein is CASSRGGTVLTDTQYF.

The sample holds many counts of this clonotype. The chain employs TRBV19 and TRBJ1-5, with D hard to call. This CDR3 has 15 amino acids. Trimming shortened V by 4 bases and J by 0 bases, and 10 bases separated the two germline ends. Germline CDR1 LNHDA, CDR2 SQIVND (reference sequence). Here the CDR3 reads CASSSGVSSNQPQHF. DNA for the CDR3: TGTGCCAGTAGTAGCGGGGTCTCTAGCAATCAGCCCCAGCATTTT. The full variable domain, rest sourced from reference TRBV19 and TRBJ1-5, is DGGITQSPKYLFRKEGQNVTLSCEQNLNHDAMYWYRQDPGQGLRLIYYSQIVNDFQKGDIAEGYSVSREKKESFPLTVTSAQKNPTAFYLCASSSGVSSNQPQHFGDGTRLSIL.

This clonotype was counted a few times. The rearrangement joins TRBV12-3 or TRBV12-4 to TRBJ2-5; D remains ambiguous. V lost 0 bases to trimming and J lost 1 base, with 9 bases between them. This CDR3 contains 15 residues. Written as DNA, the CDR3 is TGTGCCAGCAGTTTAGCGGGATTTTCCCAAGAGACCCAGTACTTC. This gives the protein CASSLAGFSQETQYF.

This clonotype qualifies as medium-sized. The chain has TRBV19 and TRBJ1-5; 8 bases agree with TRBD1. V lost 2 bases, J lost 4 bases, and 7 bases stayed unmatched. The CDR3 contains 16 residues. CDR1 LNHDA and CDR2 SQIVND come from the germline V gene (reference sequence). In DNA, the CDR3 is TGTGCCAGTAGTATATCGTGGACAGGGTGGAATCAGCCCCAGCATTTT. Translation gives CASSISWTGWNQPQHF.

This clonotype has at least ten counts. This chain links TRBV30 with TRBJ1-1; perhaps TRBD1 as D (5 bases). The V gene's germline CDR1 is GTSNPN and CDR2 SVGIG (reference sequence). Deletions cut 1 base from V and 3 bases from J, with 9 bases between. The CDR3 runs 13 residues. The CDR3: CAWSAPGHTEAFF. The CDR3 region has the DNA TGTGCCTGGAGTGCCCCAGGGCACACTGAAGCTTTCTTT.

This clonotype was seen repeatedly, ten times or more. The CDR3 protein is CASNQGAWYGYTF. The CDR3 DNA sequence: TGTGCCAGTAACCAGGGGGCTTGGTATGGCTACACCTTC. The chain is built from TRBV7-2 and TRBJ1-2, with TRBD1 identical over 8 bases. Per the germline V gene, CDR1 is SGHTA and CDR2 is FQGNSA. V shed 9 bases, J shed 5 bases, and the junction held 8 bases outside the gene matches. This CDR3 is 13 amino acids long.

This clonotype was detected many times. This chain joins TRBV5-5 and TRBJ2-7; 10 nucleotides line up with TRBD1. CDR1 is SGHKS and CDR2 is YYEKEE in the germline V gene (reference sequence). V trimming: 4 bases; J trimming: 1 base; junction bases outside the gene matches: 8. The CDR3 contains 16 residues. Written as DNA, the CDR3 is TGTGCCAGCAGCCCCGCCGGGACAGGGGAATCCTACGAGCAGTACTTC. Encoded protein: CASSPAGTGESYEQYF.